Below are 23 T cell receptor beta chains sequenced from a single sample in a study of CD8+CD57+ T cells in acquired aplastic anemia. For CDR3 and TCR beta VDJ profiling, genomic DNA was the template used. TCRdb recomputed calls from the reads with MiXCR, one row per CDR3 protein. The sample yields fewer than 250,000 distinct CDR3 sequences, around 45% seen once. Patients chosen for sequencing had shown CD8+CD57+ cell expansion by flow cytometry. What was sequenced was sorted CD4+, CD8+, or CD8+CD57+ T cells (not recorded which) from PBMCs. The receptor source for this set is a human donor with aplastic anemia.

This clonotype was counted at least ten times. The rearrangement links TRBV5-1 to TRBJ2-3; TRBD1 matches 10 bases. The CDR3 spans 15 residues. V lost 5 bases and J lost 6; bases outside the gene matches: 9. The germline gives CDR1 SGHRS, CDR2 YFSETQ. The CDR3 here is CASREGTGVGDTQYF. Here the CDR3 DNA reads TGCGCCAGCAGAGAGGGGACAGGGGTGGGCGATACGCAGTATTTT.

This clonotype turned up a few times. The chain uses TRBV7-3 and TRBJ1-5; D possibly corresponds to TRBD1 (6 bases). Trimming cost V 3 bases and J 7 bases, with 13 bases left between them. The CDR3 sequence is 14 residues long. Germline CDR1 reads SGHTA; CDR2 reads FQGTGA. The CDR3 DNA sequence: TGTGCCAGCAGCTTGACAGGAGATGGGCAGCCCCAGCATTTT. Translated: CASSLTGDGQPQHF. Combining the CDR3 with reference TRBV7-3 and TRBJ1-5 gives the whole variable domain GAGVSQTPSNKVTEKGKYVELRCDPISGHTALYWYRQSLGQGPEFLIYFQGTGAADDSGLPNDRFFAVRPEGSVSTLKIQRTERGDSAVYLCASSLTGDGQPQHFGDGTRLSIL.

On this clonotype: A much bigger clone sits one base away, suggesting this may be a read error. The chain recombines TRBV9 with TRBJ2-2; D remains ambiguous. This CDR3 spans 13 amino acids. Trimming removed 3 bases at V and 2 bases at J, with 5 bases between. The germline gives CDR1 SGDLS, CDR2 YYNGEE. The CDR3 nucleotides read TGTGCCAGCAGCGCGAGTAACACCGGGGAGCTGTTTTTT. It codes for CASSASNTGELFF.

A remark on this clonotype: Its ends do not fully match the called genes, so a read error is possible. The chain has TRBV11-2 and TRBJ1-6, with D perhaps TRBD1 (5 bases). CDR3 length: 15 residues. Germline loops: CDR1 SGHAT, CDR2 FQNNGV. The DNA for the CDR3 is TGTGGCAGCAGCTTATCTACGGCAGGGAATTCACCCCTCCACTTT. Translation: CGSSLSTAGNSPLHF.

This clonotype occurred many times. The chain is built from TRBV6-5 and TRBJ2-7; perhaps D is TRBD1 or TRBD2 (6 bases each). There are 14 residues in the CDR3. Germline V CDR1 and CDR2: MNHEY, SVGAGI. Trimming stripped 2 bases from V and 2 bases from J, with 10 bases between. The CDR3: CASSYGGGAYEQYF. The CDR3 DNA reads as TGTGCCAGCAGTTACGGAGGGGGAGCCTACGAGCAGTACTTC.

The chain recombines TRBV2 with TRBJ1-5, with D maybe TRBD1 (5 bases). V lost 2 bases and J lost 6, with 8 bases in between. This CDR3 comprises 13 residues. The germline gives CDR1 SNHLY, CDR2 FYNNEI. CDR3 in DNA: TGTGCCAGCAGTGAATCCGGGGGTCAGCCCCAGCATTTT. Encoded protein: CASSESGGQPQHF.

This clonotype has a handful of counts. V usage is TRBV27 and J usage is TRBJ1-5; possible D gene TRBD1, 6 bases. Trimming cost V 2 bases and J 2 bases, with 7 bases left between them. Looked up from germline, CDR1 is MNHEY and CDR2 is SMNVEV (reference sequence). The CDR3 length is 14 residues. CDR3 sequence: CASSLNRGNQPQHF. The CDR3 DNA reads TGTGCCAGCAGTTTAAACAGGGGCAATCAGCCCCAGCATTTT.

The chain couples TRBV14 to TRBJ2-6; D remains ambiguous. The germline V gene encodes CDR1 SGHDN and CDR2 FVKESK. This CDR3 has 14 residues. V lost 1 base and J 4 bases, leaving 5 bases between the germline ends. CDR3 nucleotide sequence: TGTGCCAGCAGCCAAGGGGCGGGGGCCAACGTCCTGACTTTC. Translated, it gives CASSQGAGANVLTF.

This sequence joins TRBV7-2 and TRBJ1-2, with D perhaps TRBD1 (6 bases). The CDR3 loop spans 14 amino acids. In germline, CDR1 is SGHTA, CDR2 FQGNSA. V gave up 0 bases and J gave up 7 bases, with 12 bases separating them. The CDR3 DNA reads TGTGCCAGCAGCTTAGCTACAGGGTTCTTTGGCTACACCTTC. Protein: CASSLATGFFGYTF.

The genes are TRBV9 and TRBJ2-1; TRBD2 matches at 10 bases. Germline V gene lookup returns CDR1 SGDLS and CDR2 YYNGEE. V dropped 0 bases and J dropped 8; count of bases not matched to a gene: 5. This CDR3 comprises 15 residues. The CDR3 sequence is CASSVVQAGGDEQFF. CDR3 bases: TGTGCCAGCAGCGTAGTGCAAGCGGGGGGGGATGAGCAGTTCTTC.

Note on this clonotype: Given a much more abundant clone one base away, this may be a read error. The V gene is TRBV5-1, the J gene TRBJ2-7; TRBD2 matches at 7 bases. CDR1 SGHRS and CDR2 YFSETQ come from the germline V gene. The CDR3 contains 14 residues. The CDR3 nucleotides are TGCGCCAACAGCCAAAGCGGGGTCTCCTACGAGCAGTACTTC. Protein product: CANSQSGVSYEQYF.

This clonotype has at least ten counts. The CDR3 protein is CASSWGSYNEQFF. The CDR3, as DNA: TGTGCCAGCAGCTGGGGATCCTACAATGAGCAGTTCTTC. The J gene is TRBJ2-1, the V gene TRBV6-6, with D unclear. CDR1 and CDR2 (germline): MNHNY, SVGAGI (reference sequence). This CDR3 is built from 13 residues. The V end was cut by 6 bases, the J end by 1 base, with 7 bases between.

Points on this clonotype: The CDR3 does not end in the conserved phenylalanine or tryptophan, so this is likely a read error. The gene calls are TRBV5-6 and TRBJ1-1; D gene unclear. V lost 1 base and J 6 bases, leaving 13 bases between the germline ends. Germline loops: CDR1 SGHDT, CDR2 YYEEEE. The CDR3 length is 14 residues. In DNA form, the CDR3 reads TGTGCCAGCAGCTTGAGGAGAGGGAGAGCTGAAGCTTTCCTT. Translation: CASSLRRGRAEAFL.

The V gene is TRBV13, the J gene TRBJ2-7; D perhaps matches TRBD2 (6 bases). Germline V gene data show CDR1 as PRHDT and CDR2 as FYEKMQ (reference sequence). Between the trimmed V and J ends, which lost 5 bases and 3 bases, there was a span of 20 bases. CDR3 size: 16 residues. The CDR3 DNA follows: TGTGCCAGCAGCGCAACACCGGGAGCCCTGAACTACGAGCAGTACTTC. Translated: CASSATPGALNYEQYF. Complete variable domain (other parts from reference TRBV13 and TRBJ2-7): AAGVIQSPRHLIKEKRETATLKCYPIPRHDTVYWYQQGPGQDPQFLISFYEKMQSDKGSIPDRFSAQQFSDYHSELNMSSLELGDSALYFCASSATPGALNYEQYFGPGTRLTVT.

There are many counts of this clonotype. This chain uses TRBV10-2 with TRBJ1-1, with D unclear. The germline gives CDR1 WSHSY, CDR2 SAAADI. The CDR3 consists of 14 residues. Trimming cost V 4 bases and J 5 bases, with 14 bases left between them. The DNA for the CDR3 is TGCGCCAGCAGTGGGTCGAGGGATCGAACTGAAGCTTTCTTT. This gives the protein CASSGSRDRTEAFF.

This clonotype was counted at least ten times. The chain combines TRBV4-1 with TRBJ2-7, with 9 bases aligning to TRBD1. Germline V CDR1 and CDR2: MGHRA, YSYEKL. V was clipped by 1 base and J by 4 bases; unmatched bases: 5. This CDR3 has 15 amino acids. This chain's CDR3 is CASSQGGTGLYEQYF. CDR3 bases: TGCGCCAGCAGCCAAGGGGGGACAGGGCTGTACGAGCAGTACTTC.

CDR3 coding DNA: TGTGCCAGCAGCCGATCTCGGGCGTACAATGAGCAGTTCTTC. Translation: CASSRSRAYNEQFF. The chain combines TRBV7-2 with TRBJ2-1; D remains ambiguous. Trimming took off 5 bases at V and 4 bases at J, with 12 bases between the two ends. Per the germline V gene, CDR1 is SGHTA and CDR2 is FQGNSA. There are 14 residues in the CDR3.

J is TRBJ1-2 and V is TRBV10-3, with TRBD1 as a possible D gene (5 bases). Germline V gives CDR1 ENHRY, CDR2 SYGVKD. The CDR3 loop spans 14 amino acids. The germline V and J ends were trimmed by 6 bases and 0 bases, with 11 bases remaining between them. The CDR3 DNA reads as TGTGCCATCAGCCGACAGATTCCTAACTATGGCTACACCTTC. This codes for CAISRQIPNYGYTF.

This clonotype was seen many times. The gene calls are TRBV6-5 and TRBJ1-5; D call uncertain. Germline values: CDR1 MNHEY, CDR2 SVGAGI. V lost 5 bases and J 0 bases, leaving 11 bases between the germline ends. This CDR3 has 15 amino acids. CDR3 in amino acids: CASSPGAYSNQPQHF. The CDR3, as DNA: TGTGCCAGCAGTCCGGGAGCATATAGCAATCAGCCCCAGCATTTT.

This clonotype has more than one count but fewer than ten. The chain carries TRBV14 and TRBJ1-6; 10 bases match TRBD1. Germline lookup yields CDR1 SGHDN and CDR2 FVKESK. Trimming removed 4 bases from V and 7 bases from J; junction bases left unmatched: 1. CDR3 length: 14 amino acids. Here the CDR3 DNA reads TGTGCCAGCAGCCGGGACAGGGGAAATTCACCCCTCCACTTT. Translated: CASSRDRGNSPLHF.

The chain employs TRBV6-6 and TRBJ1-2; maybe TRBD1 (5 bases). Trimming removed 1 base at V and 4 bases at J, with 25 bases between. The CDR3 covers 19 residues. Germline CDR1 MNHNY, CDR2 SVGAGI (reference sequence). The CDR3 is CASSYYWDPIPLTGYGYTF. The CDR3 nucleotides read TGTGCCAGCAGTTACTATTGGGACCCGATACCTCTAACGGGCTATGGCTACACCTTC.

Only one count was recorded for this clonotype. V is TRBV2 and J is TRBJ2-3; D may be TRBD2 (6 bases). V gave up 6 bases and J gave up 6 bases, with 16 bases separating them. The CDR3 sequence is 14 residues long. CDR1 is SNHLY, CDR2 FYNNEI, per germline. For the CDR3, the DNA is TGTGCCAGCAGCCGACTAGTTGTAGCTGATACGCAGTATTTT. It translates to CASSRLVVADTQYF.

The rearrangement uses TRBV12-3 or TRBV12-4 and TRBJ2-2; D is uncertain. V lost 5 bases to trimming and J lost 7 bases, with 8 bases between them. The CDR3 has 12 residues. In DNA form, the CDR3 reads TGTGCCAGCAGTGTACAGATCGGGGAGCTGTTTTTT. The encoded protein is CASSVQIGELFF.